The 22 T cell receptor beta chains in this list originate from one sample, sequenced in a study of T cell repertoires in cytomegalovirus infection. TCRdb passed the reads through MiXCR, listing each CDR3 protein once. The table lists fewer than 300,000 distinct CDR3 sequences, under 30% of them singletons. Sequenced input: PBMCs. The receptor source for this set is a human donor in good health (CMV status not recorded). Some clones in this sample may be carry-over from other donors' samples.

In this sample, this clonotype turned up many times. The J gene is TRBJ2-1, the V gene TRBV7-2; the match to TRBD2 covers 10 bases. The J segment lost 4 bases and the V segment lost 4 bases, leaving 13 bases of the junction unmatched. The CDR3 length is 18 residues. Per germline, CDR1 SGHTA and CDR2 FQGNSA. CDR3 loop: CASSSSGLAGESYNEQFF. In DNA form, the CDR3 reads TGTGCCAGCAGCTCGTCTGGGCTAGCGGGAGAATCTTACAATGAGCAGTTCTTC.

The J gene is TRBJ1-6, the V gene TRBV11-2; 11 nucleotides agree with TRBD1. Looked up from germline, CDR1 is SGHAT and CDR2 is FQNNGV. V lost 5 bases and J lost 8; bases outside the gene matches: 8. This CDR3 is 16 amino acids long. The CDR3 DNA reads TGTGCCAGCAGCGGGAGGGACAGGGGGAGTGATTCACCCCTCCACTTT. It specifies CASSGRDRGSDSPLHF.

J is TRBJ2-2 and V is TRBV6-6; possibly TRBD1 for D (6 bases). Deletions cut 0 bases from V and 4 bases from J, with 12 bases between. Germline V lookup: CDR1 MNHNY, CDR2 SVGAGI (reference sequence). The CDR3 is 16 amino acids. This CDR3 reads CASSYSKTGPTGELFF. CDR3 DNA sequence: TGTGCCAGCAGTTACTCGAAGACAGGCCCCACCGGGGAGCTGTTTTTT.

This clonotype was seen many times. This chain uses TRBV7-2 with TRBJ2-3; D call uncertain. This CDR3 comprises 14 residues. V was shortened by 5 bases and J by 2 bases, with 11 bases between the two germline ends. The germline V gene encodes CDR1 SGHTA and CDR2 FQGNSA. CDR3: CASSQDLYTDTQYF. DNA of the CDR3: TGTGCCAGCAGCCAGGACCTCTACACAGATACGCAGTATTTT.

This clonotype was observed many times. The gene calls are TRBV7-2 and TRBJ2-1; 9 positions match TRBD2. Germline V gene data show CDR1 as SGHTA and CDR2 as FQGNSA. V shed 5 bases, J shed 0 bases, and the junction held 5 bases outside the gene matches. This CDR3 region has 16 residues. The CDR3 loop reads CASSPGLASSYNEQFF. CDR3 nucleotide sequence: TGTGCCAGCAGCCCCGGACTAGCGAGCTCCTACAATGAGCAGTTCTTC.

The chain couples TRBV20-1 to TRBJ2-5; TRBD2 might be the D (6 bases). Germline assignment: CDR1 DFQATT and CDR2 SNEGSKA (reference sequence). The CDR3 runs 12 residues. V dropped 6 bases and J dropped 5 bases, with 13 bases sitting between them. CDR3 amino acids: CSAPEGSETQYF. For the CDR3, the DNA is TGCAGTGCCCCGGAGGGGAGTGAGACCCAGTACTTC.

This clonotype was seen at least ten times. This sequence joins TRBV2 and TRBJ1-1; D call uncertain. Trimming left V 4 bases short and J 13 bases short, with 13 bases between. Germline-derived CDR1 and CDR2 are SNHLY and FYNNEI. The CDR3 spans 11 residues. CDR3 residues: CASSVSVEDFF. DNA of the CDR3: TGTGCCAGCAGTGTCTCAGTAGAGGATTTCTTT. The entire variable domain, with the rest obtained from reference TRBV2 and TRBJ1-1, is as follows: EPEVTQTPSHQVTQMGQEVILRCVPISNHLYFYWYRQILGQKVEFLVSFYNNEISEKSEIFDDQFSVERPDGSNFTLKIRSTKLEDSAMYFCASSVSVEDFFGQGTRLTVV.

This clonotype came up many times. The rearrangement links TRBV7-2 to TRBJ1-5; TRBD1 might be the D (5 bases). This CDR3 comprises 15 residues. Trimming left V 5 bases short and J 10 bases short, with 21 bases between. Germline V gene sequence: CDR1 SGHTA, CDR2 FQGNSA. The DNA of the CDR3 is TGTGCCAGCAGCCGGGCCGGGACCGGGCAAGGACCCCAGCATTTT. Its protein product is CASSRAGTGQGPQHF.

This rearrangement joins TRBV7-2 to TRBJ2-7, with D perhaps being TRBD1 or TRBD2 (5 bases each). The CDR3 is 17 amino acids. V was shortened by 2 bases and J by 4 bases, with 21 bases between the two germline ends. CDR1 is SGHTA and CDR2 is FQGNSA in the germline V gene. CDR3 nucleotide sequence: TGTGCCAGCAGCTTACAAGGGACCGGGGTTTTCCGTTACGAGCAGTACTTC. Residues: CASSLQGTGVFRYEQYF.

The V gene is TRBV7-2, the J gene TRBJ2-1, with D possibly matching TRBD1 (6 bases). Germline V gene data show CDR1 as SGHTA and CDR2 as FQGNSA. V was cut by 1 base and J by 9 bases, with 13 bases left in between. The CDR3 is made up of 14 amino acids. DNA for the CDR3: TGTGCCAGCAGCTTAGACAGGGCAAGGGGTGAGCAGTTCTTC. This codes for CASSLDRARGEQFF. The variable domain in full, with the rest retrieved from reference TRBV7-2 and TRBJ2-1, is GAGVSQSPSNKVTEKGKDVELRCDPISGHTALYWYRQSLGQGLEFLIYFQGNSAPDKSGLPSDRFSAERTGGSVSTLTIQRTQQEDSAVYLCASSLDRARGEQFFGPGTRLTVL.

This clonotype was observed a few times. V is TRBV18 and J is TRBJ2-7; D unclear. CDR1 is KGHSH, CDR2 LQKENI, per germline. The CDR3 consists of 15 residues. The ends were cut back, 3 bases at V and 3 bases at J, with 15 bases in the middle. The CDR3 DNA reads TGTGCCAGCTCACCCGGCCCTGGAAAGCTCTACGAGCAGTACTTC. It encodes CASSPGPGKLYEQYF.

The chain uses TRBV6-8 and TRBJ2-5, with 8 bases lining up with TRBD1. Germline trimming cut 5 bases from V and 0 bases from J; bases unmatched to any gene: 8. Germline-derived CDR1 and CDR2 are MNHGY and SAAAGT. The CDR3 loop spans 16 amino acids. The DNA of the CDR3 is TGTGCCAGCAGTCACGGGACAGGAAAGTACCAAGAGACCCAGTACTTC. Residues: CASSHGTGKYQETQYF.

The V gene is TRBV20-1, the J gene TRBJ2-1, with 7 bases identical to TRBD2. With V trimmed by 0 bases and J by 8 bases, 19 bases remained unmatched. Per germline, CDR1 DFQATT and CDR2 SNEGSKA (reference sequence). There are 18 residues in the CDR3. As DNA, the CDR3 is TGCAGTGCTAGAGATCTAAGTGGGAGGGGCTTAGTTCTTTATGAGCAGTTCTTC. Amino acids: CSARDLSGRGLVLYEQFF.

A single count supports this clonotype. This rearrangement joins TRBV28 to TRBJ1-4; the match to TRBD1 covers 11 bases. V lost 5 bases, J lost 15 bases, and 14 bases stayed unmatched. CDR1 is MDHEN, CDR2 SYDVKM, per germline. The CDR3 is 15 amino acids. The CDR3 is CASSAPGTGGVGMFF. The CDR3 DNA is TGTGCCAGCAGTGCCCCCGGGACAGGGGGAGTGGGGATGTTTTTT.

The chain is built from TRBV20-1 and TRBJ1-5; 7 bases fit TRBD1. J was trimmed by 5 bases and V by 3 bases; bases with no gene match: 1. Germline CDR1 reads DFQATT; CDR2 reads SNEGSKA (reference sequence). The CDR3 extends over 12 amino acids. This CDR3 is CSASDRDQPQHF. DNA of the CDR3: TGCAGTGCTAGCGACAGGGATCAGCCCCAGCATTTT.

With regard to this clonotype: A much larger clone sits a single nucleotide away, making a read error possible. This rearrangement joins TRBV28 to TRBJ1-1, with D hard to call. Germline CDR1 is MDHEN and CDR2 is SYDVKM. The length of the CDR3 is 12 residues. V was cut by 2 bases and J by 4 bases, with 5 bases left in between. The CDR3: CASSLPGTEAFF. The CDR3 DNA sequence: TGTGCCAGCAGTTTACCGGGCACTGAAGCTTTCTTT.

This clonotype was found many times. The rearrangement links TRBV7-2 to TRBJ2-2; no reliable D call. The germline V gene encodes CDR1 SGHTA and CDR2 FQGNSA. The V gene lost 4 bases and the J gene lost 2 bases, with 8 bases spanning the gap. This CDR3 has 14 residues. CDR3 sequence (DNA): TGTGCCAGCAGCTGGCAGACCAACACCGGGGAGCTGTTTTTT. It is translated as CASSWQTNTGELFF.

The rearrangement uses TRBV9 and TRBJ2-1; D unclear. Trimming took 0 bases from V and 4 from J, leaving 11 bases between them. Germline-derived CDR1 and CDR2 are SGDLS and YYNGEE. This CDR3 is 15 amino acids long. The CDR3 loop reads CASSVGSASYNEQFF. CDR3 in DNA: TGTGCCAGCAGCGTAGGATCAGCTTCTTACAATGAGCAGTTCTTC.

This clonotype was seen more than once but under ten times. The chain has TRBV6-2 or TRBV6-3 and TRBJ1-5; TRBD1 is a possible D gene (6 bases). Between the trimmed V and J ends, which lost 4 bases and 6 bases, there was a span of 22 bases. Germline V gives CDR1 MNHEY, CDR2 SVGEGT. The CDR3 consists of 17 residues. CDR3: CASSWEMTRDTSQPQHF. The CDR3 DNA reads TGTGCCAGCAGTTGGGAGATGACCCGGGACACTTCTCAGCCCCAGCATTTT.

The V and J genes are TRBV11-2 and TRBJ1-6; possibly TRBD1 for D (5 bases). This CDR3 is built from 15 residues. In germline, CDR1 is SGHAT, CDR2 FQNNGV. With 8 bases removed from V and 2 bases from J, the gap between germline ends came to 13 bases. The CDR3 sequence is CASSAGGAYNSPLHF. For the CDR3, the DNA is TGTGCCAGCTCAGCCGGGGGTGCCTATAATTCACCCCTCCACTTT.

This chain's CDR3 is CSATLGQGKGYGYTF. In DNA, the CDR3 is TGCAGTGCTACCCTTGGACAGGGAAAGGGGTATGGCTACACCTTC. The chain couples TRBV20-1 to TRBJ1-2, with TRBD1 matching over 8 bases. This CDR3 region has 15 residues. V lost 4 bases to trimming and J lost 5 bases; unmatched junction nucleotides: 12. The germline gives CDR1 DFQATT, CDR2 SNEGSKA (reference sequence).

This clonotype was seen ten or more times. The chain combines TRBV7-2 with TRBJ2-1; D is ambiguous. The V and J ends lost 4 bases and 7 bases respectively, with 5 bases between them. The CDR3 consists of 11 residues. Germline V gives CDR1 SGHTA, CDR2 FQGNSA. The DNA of the CDR3 is TGTGCCAGCAGCTCGCAAAATGAGCAGTTCTTC. Its protein product is CASSSQNEQFF.